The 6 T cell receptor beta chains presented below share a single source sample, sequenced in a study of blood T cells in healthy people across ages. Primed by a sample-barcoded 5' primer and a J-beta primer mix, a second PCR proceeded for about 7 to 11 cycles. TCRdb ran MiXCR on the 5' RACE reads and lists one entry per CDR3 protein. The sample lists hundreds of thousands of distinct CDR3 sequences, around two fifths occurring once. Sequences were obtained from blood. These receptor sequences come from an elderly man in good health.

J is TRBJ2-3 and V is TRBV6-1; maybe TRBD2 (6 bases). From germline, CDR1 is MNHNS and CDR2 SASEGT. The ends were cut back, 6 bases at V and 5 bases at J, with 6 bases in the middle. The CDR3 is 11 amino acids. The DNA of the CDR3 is TGTGCCAGCAGGGGAGGAGATACGCAGTATTTT. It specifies CASRGGDTQYF.

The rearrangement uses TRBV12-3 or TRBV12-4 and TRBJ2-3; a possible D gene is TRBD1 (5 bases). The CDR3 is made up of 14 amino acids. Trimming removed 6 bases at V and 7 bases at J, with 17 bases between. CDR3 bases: TGTGCCAGCAGGGAAGGGCAGGGTTGGCATACGCAGTATTTT. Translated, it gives CASREGQGWHTQYF.

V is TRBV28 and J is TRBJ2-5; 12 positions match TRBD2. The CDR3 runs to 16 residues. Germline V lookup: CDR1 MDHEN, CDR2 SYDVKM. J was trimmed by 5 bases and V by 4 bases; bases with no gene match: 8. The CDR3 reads CASSSRLAGVGETQYF. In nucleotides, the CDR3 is TGTGCCAGCAGTTCGAGACTAGCGGGAGTCGGGGAGACCCAGTACTTC.

For the CDR3, the DNA is TGCAGCGCTTCGGGACTAGCAACCTATGAGCAGTACTTC. Translation gives CSASGLATYEQYF. The V call is TRBV20-1, the J call TRBJ2-5, with 9 bases lining up with TRBD2. The CDR3 contains 13 residues. The germline gives CDR1 DFQATT, CDR2 SNEGSKA (reference sequence).

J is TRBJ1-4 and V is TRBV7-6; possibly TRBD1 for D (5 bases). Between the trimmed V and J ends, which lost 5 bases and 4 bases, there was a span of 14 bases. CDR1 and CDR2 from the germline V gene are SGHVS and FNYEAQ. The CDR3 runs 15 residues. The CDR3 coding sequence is TGTGCCAGCAGCCAAAGGACAAGCGTTAATGAAAAACTGTTTTTT. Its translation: CASSQRTSVNEKLFF.

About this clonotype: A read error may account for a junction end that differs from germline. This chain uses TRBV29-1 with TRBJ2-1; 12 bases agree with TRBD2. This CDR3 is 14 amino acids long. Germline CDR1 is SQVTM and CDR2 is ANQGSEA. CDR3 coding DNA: TGCAGCGTCCCGACTAGCGGGAGTTTAAATGAGCAGCTCTTC. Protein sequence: CSVPTSGSLNEQLF.